This T cell receptor beta chain is drawn from a study of blood T cell repertoires in COVID-19. Assay: immunoSEQ multiplex PCR; the TCRdb copy retains only in-frame clones and omits some. The sample includes fewer than 250,000 clones, roughly 80% of them seen just once. Cohort allocation depended upon clinical history that participants reported. This CDR3 contains 15 residues. Germline V gene sequence: CDR1 MNHNY, CDR2 SVGAGI (reference sequence). V shed 6 bases and J 2 bases; nucleotides not matched to a gene: 10. The specimen sequenced was PBMCs or T cells enriched from blood (not recorded which). V gene TRBV6-6 combines with J gene TRBJ2-7; 7 bases are shared with TRBD1. This clonotype originated in a woman aged 40 to 50 who had been exposed to COVID-19. DNA of the CDR3: TGTGCCAGCAGGGACAACAGGGGTGGGGCCTACGAGCAGTACTTC. It codes for CASRDNRGGAYEQYF.